This T cell receptor (beta chain) comes out of a study of regulatory T cells in long-lasting Graves disease. This clonotype was picked up many times. Time point denoted: newly diagnosed GD, antithyroid drugs for less than 3 months. With RNA extracted from PBMCs as input, the TCR library was made. Germline V gives CDR1 SNHLY, CDR2 FYNNEI. The CDR3 covers 12 residues. J gave up 2 bases and V 6 bases, and 1 base lay outside the gene matches. CDR3 regions were amplified by Arm-PCR using iRepertoire HTBI primers to build TCR beta libraries. Each CDR3 protein is one row after TCRdb ran MiXCR on the multiplex PCR reads. The repertoire holds about 500,000 distinct CDR3 sequences, with roughly 16% as singletons. The same data also went into a second study, on T cells in Graves' hyperthyroidism and ophthalmopathy.

The sample in question was peripheral blood mononuclear cells (PBMCs), obtained at new diagnosis, from a patient treated with antithyroid drugs. The V call is TRBV2, the J call TRBJ2-7; 7 bases line up with TRBD1. The source is a man in his forties with Graves disease. CDR3: CASRGQPYEQYF. Here the CDR3 DNA reads TGTGCCAGCAGGGGACAGCCCTACGAGCAGTACTTC. The whole variable domain, filled in from reference TRBV2 and TRBJ2-7, reads EPEVTQTPSHQVTQMGQEVILRCVPISNHLYFYWYRQILGQKVEFLVSFYNNEISEKSEIFDDQFSVERPDGSNFTLKIRSTKLEDSAMYFCASRGQPYEQYFGPGTRLTVT.